This TCR beta chain derives from a study of blood T cell repertoires in COVID-19. Overall study context: Symptom resolution, clearance, or two negative PCRs marked the recovered donors of Cohort 3. The study drew acute and convalescent COVID-19 samples from the United States, Italy and Spain. PBMCs, B-cell-depleted T cells, or T cells were the source of the cDNA or gDNA that made up the material.

Those who participated ranged in age from 18 to 89 years and resided in approximately 23 US areas. Germline CDR1 reads KGHSH; CDR2 reads LQKENI. The CDR3 is 14 residues long. Deletions cut 5 bases from V and 4 bases from J, with 12 bases between. Repertoires were generated with immunoSEQ multiplex PCR, while TCRdb's copy carries only in-frame clones and drops some. The profile shows about 150,000 clones, less than 80% of them singletons. This clone came up once. Specimen: PBMCs or T cells enriched from blood (not recorded which). The TCR comes from a woman in her 70s in a cohort exposed to, infected with or recovered from COVID-19 (not recorded which). The chain carries TRBV18 and TRBJ1-3; D possibly corresponds to TRBD1 (6 bases). DNA of the CDR3: TGTGCCAGCTCAGGGGCAGGGGACGGAAACACCATATATTTT. Its protein is CASSGAGDGNTIYF.